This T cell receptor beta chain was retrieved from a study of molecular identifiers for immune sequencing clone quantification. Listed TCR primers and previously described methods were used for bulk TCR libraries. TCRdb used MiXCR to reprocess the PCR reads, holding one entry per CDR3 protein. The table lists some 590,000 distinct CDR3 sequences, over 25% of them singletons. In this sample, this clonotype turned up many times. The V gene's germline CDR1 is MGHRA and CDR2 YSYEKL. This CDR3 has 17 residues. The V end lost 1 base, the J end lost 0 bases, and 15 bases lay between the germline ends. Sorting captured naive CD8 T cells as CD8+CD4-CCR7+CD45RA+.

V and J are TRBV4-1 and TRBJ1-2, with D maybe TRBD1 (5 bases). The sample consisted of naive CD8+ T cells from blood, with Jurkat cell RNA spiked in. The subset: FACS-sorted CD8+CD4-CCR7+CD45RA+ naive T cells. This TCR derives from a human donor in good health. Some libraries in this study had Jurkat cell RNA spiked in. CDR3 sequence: CASSQVTRTLPNYGYTF. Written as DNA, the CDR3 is TGCGCCAGCAGCCAAGTGACAAGGACATTGCCTAACTATGGCTACACCTTC.